This T cell receptor (beta chain) was identified in a study of blood T cells in healthy people across ages. This clonotype was counted a few times. The use of a sample-barcoded 5' primer and a J-beta primer mix characterized a second PCR of about 6 to 11 cycles. TCRdb analysed the 5' RACE reads with MiXCR anew, one entry per CDR3 protein. Of 1.5 million to 2 million distinct CDR3 sequences listed, roughly 49% are singletons. The junction had 9 bases not matched to a gene; V was cut back by 5 bases and J by 10 bases. The CDR3 extends over 14 amino acids. The V gene's germline CDR1 is LGHNA and CDR2 YSLEER.

This rearrangement joins TRBV4-3 to TRBJ2-1; 9 positions agree with TRBD1. This sequence was found in a woman in her thirties or forties in good health. Sequencing was performed on blood. The CDR3 DNA reads as TGCGCCAGCAGCGACACCGGGACAGGGCGGGAGCAGTTCTTC. It translates to CASSDTGTGREQFF.